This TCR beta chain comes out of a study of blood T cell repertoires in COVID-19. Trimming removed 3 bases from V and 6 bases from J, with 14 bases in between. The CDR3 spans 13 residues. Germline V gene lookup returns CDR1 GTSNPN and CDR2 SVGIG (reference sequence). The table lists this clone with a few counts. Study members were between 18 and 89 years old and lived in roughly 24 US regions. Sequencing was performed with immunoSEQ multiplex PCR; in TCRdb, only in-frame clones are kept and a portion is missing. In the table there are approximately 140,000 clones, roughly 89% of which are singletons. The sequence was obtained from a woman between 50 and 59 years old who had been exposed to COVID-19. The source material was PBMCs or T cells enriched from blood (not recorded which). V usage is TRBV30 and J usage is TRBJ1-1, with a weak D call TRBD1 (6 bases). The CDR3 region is CAWSHRAGAEAFF. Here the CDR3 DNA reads TGTGCCTGGAGCCACAGGGCGGGGGCTGAAGCTTTCTTT. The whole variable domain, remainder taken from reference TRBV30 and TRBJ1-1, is SQTIHQWPATLVQPVGSPLSLECTVEGTSNPNLYWYRQAAGRGLQLLFYSVGIGQISSEVPQNLSASRPQDRQFILSSKKLLLSDSGFYLCAWSHRAGAEAFFGQGTRLTVV.